This T cell receptor (beta chain) came from a study of graft-versus-host responses after intestinal transplantation. Study-level points and caveats: Analysis identified GvH clones in recipient marrow, with some appearing first in ileum or blood. Early post-transplant HvG declines showed an association with peak circulating GvH clone levels. When patients had graft-donor T cell macrochimerism, their allografts held high graft-versus-host to host-versus-graft clonal ratios.

TCRdb's table, derived via immunoSEQ multiplex PCR, lists solely in-frame clones and lacks some. The sample yields about 150,000 clones, around 90% seen once. A note on this clone: The antigen is undetermined.

The source material was unstimulated CD4+ T cells sorted from spleen or lymph node cells, sampled before intestinal transplant. This clonotype was sampled from a human donor who received an intestinal transplant.

CDR3 DNA: TGTGCCAGCAGTGAAAGGGGGAAGGGGGGACGCGATGAGCAGTTCTTC. Translated, it gives CASSERGKGGRDEQFF. The chain joins TRBV6-1 to TRBJ2-1, with D possibly called TRBD1 or TRBD2 (6 bases each). Per the germline V gene, CDR1 is MNHNS and CDR2 is SASEGT. The CDR3 runs to 16 residues. Trimming pared 2 bases from V and 8 bases from J, leaving 19 bases between.